This T cell receptor beta chain emerged from a study of somatic mutations in cytotoxic T cells in rheumatoid arthritis listed by TCRdb under 2017. As for the study more broadly: Peripheral blood (around 28 ml EDTA) was collected from patients immediately after diagnosis and before any treatment began. Some T-cell populations stained with V beta antibodies were sorted by flow on a FACSAria II or Sony SH800 to nearly 100% purity, with sorted V beta1+ cells additionally subjected to TCRB sequencing. To characterize clonality, the study used TCRB deep sequencing while asking whether somatic mutations are carried by expanded CD8+ T-cell clones in newly diagnosed, untreated rheumatoid arthritis. TCRB deep sequencing was performed for 65 rheumatoid arthritis patients and 15 to 20 healthy controls. Median age was essentially the same in the patient group and the control group.

Broad study findings and their caveats: In about an eighth of the roughly 65 patients, more than 20% of CD8+ cells belonged to the largest CD8+ clone, while several identical CD8+ TCRB sequences were shared between blood and synovial fluid. Viral specificity could not be ruled out by absence from virus-specific databases, and the antigen targets of the expanded CD8+ clones remained unknown. No adjustment for multiple comparisons was made for the slight TRBV07 underrepresentation in patients. Rheumatoid arthritis patients and age-matched healthy controls did not significantly differ in CD8+ T-cell clonality. An increase of CD8+ clonality with age was seen in patients (Spearman r ≈ 0.49) but not in healthy controls.

Trimming costs V 1 base and J 6 bases, and their ends lie 11 bases apart. The CDR3 holds 14 amino acids from the cysteine to the phenylalanine. The read is trimmed to its CDR3 DNA, 42 bases read in frame from base 1. Based on the germline V gene, the CDR1 and CDR2 sequences are LGHNA and YSLEER. Sequencing of TCRB CDR3 was done on genomic DNA with the immunoSEQ assay. The paper's data handling went like this. Published virus-specific TCRB sequences were compared with patient CD8+ clones larger than 1%, and only a few matches were found. Analyses were restricted to productive TCRB rearrangements. Defining a clone by its unique TCRB CDR3 sequence, the study calculated clonality as a productive clonality index derived from Shannon entropy. The template counts of each clone relative to the total templates per sample were used to calculate repertoire overlap between two samples. Flow cytometry-measured V-gene usage correlated with V-gene usage from TCRB sequencing, with a Spearman r of about 0.64. TCRdb holds this immuneACCESS table with in-frame rearrangements only. Some clones are missing; in checked studies, unresolved V genes explain under half, and the rest has no known cause. The V and J calls and clone size come from that table; D and trimming were worked out from the DNA. The sample table shows about 6,900 clones, and roughly four fifths are seen once. The ten largest clones take up approximately 14% of the sample.

Positive magnetic bead selection on an AutoMACS was used to isolate CD4+ and CD8+ cells, with flow cytometry used to check purity. Clonal expansions were first screened by flow cytometry with a TCR V beta antibody panel, then characterized by TCRB deep sequencing of sorted CD8+ fractions. Isolation of peripheral blood mononuclear cells was done through Ficoll-Paque PLUS density gradient separation. DNA from CD4-enriched, CD8-enriched or PBMC samples was extracted using Nucleospin Tissue or Tissue XS kits and then quantified on a Qubit 2.0 fluorometer. Note on this clone: No cognate antigen has been identified for it. Base qualities are missing; no much larger clone stands one base away.

Source material: CD8+ T cells sorted from blood. This receptor was obtained from an adult with rheumatoid arthritis. Here the chain combines TRBV4-3 and TRBJ2-3; no D gene is confidently identified. The DNA reads TGCGCCAGCAGCCAAGCCCATGTCTCCGATACGCAGTATTTT. It codes for CASSQAHVSDTQYF.